The clone carrying this T cell receptor (beta chain) was detected only a few times. Its antigen is undetermined. This sample is drawn from a study of shared clonotypes between healthy human individuals. Sequencing was performed with immunoSEQ multiplex PCR; in TCRdb, only in-frame clones are kept and a portion is missing. The sample has some 980,000 clones; 60% to 85% are singletons. Whole-study results and caveats: Several donors held 5% to 5.5% of naive CD4 clonotypes in common.

Sequences were obtained from memory CD4+ T cells sorted from blood. Subset reported: CD45RA-negative fraction. The clonotype originates from a man aged 18 to 29 in good health.

This CDR3 is CASSPKQGNTEAFF. The CDR3 nucleotides are TGTGCCAGCAGCCCAAAACAGGGGAACACTGAAGCTTTCTTT. This rearrangement joins TRBV7-3 to TRBJ1-1, with D tentatively TRBD1 (6 bases). Germline CDR1 reads SGHTA; CDR2 reads FQGTGA. V shed 5 bases and J shed 1 base, with 11 bases lying between them. This CDR3 contains 14 residues. The whole variable domain, remainder taken from reference TRBV7-3 and TRBJ1-1, is GAGVSQTPSNKVTEKGKYVELRCDPISGHTALYWYRQSLGQGPEFLIYFQGTGAADDSGLPNDRFFAVRPEGSVSTLKIQRTERGDSAVYLCASSPKQGNTEAFFGQGTRLTVV.